A selection of T cell receptor beta chains follows, all from one sample in a study of radiation and T cells in renal cell carcinoma. Clones were sequenced by immunoSEQ multiplex PCR, and TCRdb holds only the in-frame ones, with some missing. The sample includes 5,000 or so clones, 50% to 65% of them seen just once. The sequencing here drew on tumor tissue, taken from a patient whose treatment included radiotherapy and nephrectomy. These receptors all come from a man aged 55-75 years with renal cell carcinoma. The CDR3 runs from the conserved cysteine through the conserved F or W.

>TRBV4-2
CASSMTAAGNQPQHF
>TRBV27
CASSTSGVGYTF
>TRBV11-2
CASSLGLAGHPYEQYF
>TRBV7-2
CASSSGQGAKTQYF
>TRBV29-1
CSVAPSGSLVEQYF
>TRBV5-1
CASSQEEGRVNGYTF
>TRBV6-6
CASSRGGTAEQYF
>TRBV5-6
CASSLWTTFRGYTF
>TRBV18
CASSPVKTGGHEQYF
>TRBV4-2
CASSQELLPGSNYGYTF
>TRBV14
CASSQFSATEAFF
>TRBV19
CASSIPTGINEKLFF
>TRBV2
CASTLTRALQETQYF
>TRBV7-2
CASSLGRGHQPQHF
>TRBV5-4
CASSLGGRSTDTQYF
>TRBV10-3
CAIRDNRGWGTEAFF
>TRBV7-2
CASSLGPGQGRGEQFF
>TRBV19
CASSTRQAGDNSPLHF
>TRBV7-2
CASSLGQTTNEKLFF
>TRBV18
CASSPEGKYNSPLHF
>TRBV7-2
CASTPGPNQPQHF
>TRBV5-1
CASSLEQGFTEAFF
>TRBV7-2
CASSTTRRGPYSPLHF
>TRBV5-6
CASSPGQTKAFF
>TRBV11-2
CASSAPSRGEEKLFF
>TRBV5-1
CASSVSGGNQPQHF
>TRBV7-2
CASNPGISGANVLTF
>TRBV29-1
CSVDTGSDTEAFF
>TRBV5-5
CASSYAIDYGYTF
>TRBV11-1
CASSLLSGEEQYF
>TRBV5-1
CASSLSAGGPSNEQFF
>TRBV27
CASRSGRNTGELFF
>TRBV27
CASSKLVSGTGANVLTF
>TRBV7-9
CASRQFPGLAGGPYYEQYF
>TRBV7-9
CASSPDRGYDYGYTF
>TRBV11-2
CASSLTVPNTEAFF
>TRBV5-5
CASSRTSDRPLGAFF
>TRBV5-6
CASSSQQGAVEKLFF
>TRBV7-8
CASSREGRLAGEQDTQYF
>TRBV11-2
CASSPGSFYGYTF
>TRBV9
CASSVIGGSAEQYF
>TRBV19
CASSIGTAGLNQPQHF
>TRBV5-2
CASSSSGTGPYSPLHF
>TRBV2
CASRGQMNTEAFF
>TRBV28
CASRTGVGNTIYF
>TRBV4-3
CASSQLGAPGANVLTF
>TRBV29-1
CSVELYRDNEQFF
>TRBV28
CASLGLTEAFF